Many counts were recorded for the clone carrying this T cell receptor beta chain. Its specificity is not known. This entry is derived from a study of CD8 T cells in ankylosing spondylitis. Notes on the study in general: A TCR beta motif made of about 8 highly homologous variants seemed typical of ankylosing spondylitis blood.

The germline CDR1 and CDR2 sequences are KGHDR and SFDVKD. This CDR3 has 12 amino acids. V was pared by 4 bases and J by 9 bases, with 4 bases of the junction left unmatched. Library preparation for TCR beta used quantitative 5'-RACE with molecular barcodes. Each CDR3 protein gets one entry after TCRdb re-called the 5' RACE reads with MiXCR. The profile shows about 220,000 distinct CDR3 sequences, approximately 7.4% of them singletons. The chain uses TRBV24-1 and TRBJ2-5, with 7 bases lining up with TRBD2. Material for sequencing was blood, either unsorted or a sorted T cell fraction (not recorded which). The origin of this receptor is a male donor with ankylosing spondylitis. The CDR3 DNA reads as TGTGCCACCAGTGAAGGACGGGGGGCCCAGTACTTC. This translates into CATSEGRGAQYF.